This T cell receptor beta chain was sequenced in a study of early T cells in non-severe SARS-CoV-2 infection. Study findings and constraints: Lookups in VDJdb leaned toward anti-spike CD8 responses and missed private and CD4 specificities.

Individually, cDNA molecules had unique molecular identifiers attached to them. Via MiXCR, TCRdb re-called the 5' RACE reads, giving one row per CDR3 protein. This sample has some 40,000 distinct CDR3 sequences, with about 8% found just once. About this clonotype: The antigen remains undetermined.

There are 14 residues in the CDR3. The V gene lost 4 bases and the J gene lost 1 base, with 8 bases spanning the gap. From germline, CDR1 is SQVTM and CDR2 ANQGSEA. The chain carries TRBV29-1 and TRBJ2-6; TRBD1 is a possible D gene (5 bases). Source: whole blood, taken at baseline. This TCR derives from an adult who was a healthcare worker with PCR-confirmed SARS-CoV-2 infection or an uninfected control (not recorded which). Here the CDR3 reads CSVVTGSGANVLTF. The DNA for the CDR3 is TGCAGCGTTGTAACAGGTTCTGGGGCCAACGTCCTGACTTTC.